This TCR beta chain was sequenced in a study of T cells in Graves' hyperthyroidism and ophthalmopathy. This clonotype was seen more than once but under ten times. This CDR3 spans 18 amino acids. Deletions cut 4 bases from V and 1 base from J, with 19 bases between. Per the germline V gene, CDR1 is LNHDA and CDR2 is SQIVND (reference sequence). Ophthalmopathy patients all had a Clinical Activity Score of at least 3, a NOSPECS grade of at least 4 and disease under 3 months old. Researchers amplified the TCR beta CDR3 regions from RNA transcripts. HTBI primers were used for first-round RT-PCR of the TCR CDR3. TCRdb reprocessed the multiplex PCR reads via MiXCR and lists one record per CDR3 protein. The sample has around 600,000 distinct CDR3 sequences, 14% seen once.

The sample taken for sequencing was blood. The V and J genes are TRBV19 and TRBJ2-2; the D call may be TRBD1 or TRBD2 (5 bases each). The clonotype was recovered from a woman aged 45-65 years with Graves' ophthalmopathy. In DNA, the CDR3 is TGTGCCAGTAGTACTGTAGATCGGGGCAAATGGAACACCGGGGAGCTGTTTTTT. This translates into CASSTVDRGKWNTGELFF.